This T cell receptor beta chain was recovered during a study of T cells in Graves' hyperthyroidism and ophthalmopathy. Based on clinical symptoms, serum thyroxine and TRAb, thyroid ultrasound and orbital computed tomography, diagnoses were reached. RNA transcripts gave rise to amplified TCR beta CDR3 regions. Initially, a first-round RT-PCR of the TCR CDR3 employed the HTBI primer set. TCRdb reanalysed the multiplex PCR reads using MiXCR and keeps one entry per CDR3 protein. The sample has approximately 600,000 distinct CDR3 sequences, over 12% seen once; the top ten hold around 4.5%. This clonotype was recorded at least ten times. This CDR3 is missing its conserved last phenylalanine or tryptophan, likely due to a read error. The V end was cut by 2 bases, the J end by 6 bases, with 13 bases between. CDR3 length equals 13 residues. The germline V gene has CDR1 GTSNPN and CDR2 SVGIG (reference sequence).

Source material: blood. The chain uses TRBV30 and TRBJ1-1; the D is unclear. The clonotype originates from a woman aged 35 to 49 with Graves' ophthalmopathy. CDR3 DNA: TGTGCCTGGAGTAATGTAGGTTGGTCTGAAGCTTTCCTT. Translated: CAWSNVGWSEAFL.